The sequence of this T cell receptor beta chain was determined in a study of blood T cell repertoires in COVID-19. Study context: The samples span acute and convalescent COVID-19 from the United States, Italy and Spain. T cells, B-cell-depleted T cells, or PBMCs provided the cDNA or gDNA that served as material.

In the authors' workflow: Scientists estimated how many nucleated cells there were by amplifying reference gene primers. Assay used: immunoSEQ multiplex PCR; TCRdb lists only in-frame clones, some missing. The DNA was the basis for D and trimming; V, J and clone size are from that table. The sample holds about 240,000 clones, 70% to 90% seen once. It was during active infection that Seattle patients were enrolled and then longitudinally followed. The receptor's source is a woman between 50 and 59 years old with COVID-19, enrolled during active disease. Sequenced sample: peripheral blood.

CDR3 bases: TGTGCCACCAGCGGAACTGGGGCAACAGGGGGATCGGGGCAGCCCCAGCATTTT. Translating gives CATSGTGATGGSGQPQHF. V gene TRBV15 combines with J gene TRBJ1-5; 8 bases are shared with TRBD1. Germline V gene data show CDR1 as LNHNV and CDR2 as YYDKDF (reference sequence). After removal of 5 bases from V and 7 bases from J, the junction contained 19 bases not matched to a gene. This CDR3 region has 18 residues.